A single sample gave rise to the 11 T cell receptor beta chains below, sequenced in a study of blood T cell repertoires in COVID-19. This table comes from immunoSEQ multiplex PCR, and its TCRdb copy is limited to in-frame clones, with some not included. The repertoire holds approximately 210,000 clones, with more than 70% as singletons. Sequences were obtained from PBMCs or T cells enriched from blood (not recorded which). The source of these receptors is a man aged 25-45 years with acute COVID-19.

The chain has TRBV6-5 and TRBJ1-6, with 7 bases identical to TRBD1. This CDR3 contains 15 residues. Germline V lookup: CDR1 MNHEY, CDR2 SVGAGI. V was clipped by 6 bases and J by 7 bases; unmatched bases: 9. CDR3 bases: TGTGCCAGCAGGGTTGGACAGGCGGGAAATTCACCCCTCCACTTT. Translating gives CASRVGQAGNSPLHF.

V is TRBV25-1 and J is TRBJ2-4; perhaps TRBD1 as D (5 bases). The V end was cut by 3 bases, the J end by 6 bases, with 6 bases between. CDR3 size: 12 residues. The germline V gene has CDR1 MGHDK and CDR2 SYGVNS. The CDR3 spells CASSETANIQYF. The CDR3 DNA sequence: TGTGCCAGCAGTGAGACAGCAAACATTCAGTACTTC.

The chain has TRBV10-3 and TRBJ2-3, with TRBD2 matching over 13 bases. This CDR3 region has 14 residues. V shed 10 bases and J 7 bases; nucleotides not matched to a gene: 8. Germline CDR1 and CDR2: ENHRY and SYGVKD. The CDR3 DNA sequence: TGTGCCACTAGGACTAGCGGGGGTTCAAATACGCAGTATTTT. Translating it yields CATRTSGGSNTQYF.

This rearrangement joins TRBV12-3 or TRBV12-4 to TRBJ2-5; unclear D gene. The CDR3 totals 13 residues. Between the trimmed V and J ends, which lost 6 bases and 5 bases, there was a span of 13 bases. CDR3 sequence (DNA): TGTGCCAGCAGCGCATTCCCCAGGGAGACCCAGTACTTC. Protein: CASSAFPRETQYF.

CDR3 nucleotides: TGTGCCAGCAGGGGACTAGCGACAGATACGCAGTATTTT. It codes for CASRGLATDTQYF. The chain recombines TRBV27 with TRBJ2-3; 10 bases fit TRBD2. This CDR3 is 13 amino acids long. V lost 6 bases, J lost 3 bases, and 0 bases stayed unmatched. CDR1 MNHEY and CDR2 SMNVEV come from the germline V gene (reference sequence).

This clone was counted a few times. The CDR3 DNA sequence: TGTGCCAGCAGCTTAGCTTCTGGACAGGAGAATTACTATGGCTACACCTTC. This encodes CASSLASGQENYYGYTF. The chain combines TRBV7-2 with TRBJ1-2; TRBD1 matches 7 bases. Per germline, CDR1 SGHTA and CDR2 FQGNSA. This CDR3 spans 17 amino acids. The V and J ends lost 0 bases and 3 bases, in that order; junction bases with no gene match: 10.

The V and J genes are TRBV6-5 and TRBJ1-2; D is uncertain. The CDR3 contains 12 residues. Germline CDR1 MNHEY, CDR2 SVGAGI. The V end was cut by 11 bases, the J end by 0 bases, with 10 bases between. CDR3: CACARANYGYTF. Here the CDR3 DNA reads TGTGCCTGTGCACGGGCTAACTATGGCTACACCTTC.

This chain connects TRBV10-3 to TRBJ1-2, with unresolved D. Germline assignment: CDR1 ENHRY and CDR2 SYGVKD. The CDR3 totals 16 residues. The ends were cut back, 0 bases at V and 0 bases at J, with 11 bases in the middle. The CDR3 DNA reads as TGTGCCATCAGTGAGTCGAGGGCAGTCTCTAACTATGGCTACACCTTC. This translates into CAISESRAVSNYGYTF.

The V gene is TRBV27, the J gene TRBJ1-1; 10 bases fit TRBD1. Germline V CDR1 and CDR2: MNHEY, SMNVEV (reference sequence). The CDR3 is 15 residues long. The trim removed 8 bases at V and 6 bases at J, leaving 12 bases unmatched. The CDR3 here is CASEDRGGARAEAFF. The CDR3 DNA sequence: TGTGCCAGCGAGGACAGGGGGGGGGCAAGGGCTGAAGCTTTCTTT.

The chain links TRBV6-1 to TRBJ2-1, with a weak D call TRBD1 (5 bases). The CDR3 is 15 amino acids. Germline CDR1 MNHNS, CDR2 SASEGT. V shed 3 bases and J shed 7 bases, with 16 bases lying between them. Written as DNA, the CDR3 is TGTGCCAGCAGTGAGATGTGGCAGGGCGTTAATGAGCAGTTCTTC. Its protein is CASSEMWQGVNEQFF.

J is TRBJ2-2 and V is TRBV27, with 10 bases that match TRBD1. Germline V lookup: CDR1 MNHEY, CDR2 SMNVEV (reference sequence). V dropped 5 bases and J dropped 9; count of bases not matched to a gene: 9. This CDR3 spans 15 amino acids. The CDR3 reads CASSLGTGVNRELFF. The DNA for the CDR3 is TGTGCCAGCAGTCTTGGGACAGGGGTTAACAGGGAGCTGTTTTTT.